The 5 T cell receptor beta chains listed next were all sequenced from one sample in a study of patients and donors after allogeneic stem cell transplantation (dated by TCRdb to 2018 to 2021). Libraries were made using RT-PCR. For sequencing, a NextSeq 550 was employed. The raw public reads went through TCRdb reprocessing: fastp at Q25, MiXCR clone calling, in-frame beta chains kept. A single entry per CDR3 protein holds the most common genes and DNA from its merged rows. This sample comprises about 15,000 distinct CDR3 sequences, 27% of them detected only once. The ten most abundant clones make up 36% of the sample. The sequenced sample consisted of blood, either unsorted or a sorted T cell fraction (not recorded which). The receptors come from a human donor who was either an allogeneic HSCT recipient or a stem cell or donor lymphocyte infusion donor (not recorded which). It is not recorded whose cells these are; they may come from a transplant donor.

This rearrangement joins TRBV10-3 to TRBJ2-2; weak D call: TRBD2 (5 bases). Germline values: CDR1 ENHRY, CDR2 SYGVKD. There are 12 residues in the CDR3. Trimming shortened V by 4 bases and J by 6 bases, and 6 bases separated the two germline ends. CDR3 in amino acids: CAISGGAGELFF. The CDR3 region has the DNA TGTGCCATCAGTGGGGGAGCCGGGGAGCTGTTTTTT.

The chain joins TRBV5-1 to TRBJ2-5; tentatively, D is TRBD2 (6 bases). Germline loops: CDR1 SGHRS, CDR2 YFSETQ. V dropped 0 bases and J dropped 5 bases, with 11 bases sitting between them. The length of the CDR3 is 14 residues. CDR3 loop: CASSLVAAGETQYF. DNA for the CDR3: TGCGCCAGCAGCTTGGTAGCGGCGGGTGAGACCCAGTACTTC. The full variable domain, with the rest looked up from reference TRBV5-1 and TRBJ2-5, is KAGVTQTPRYLIKTRGQQVTLSCSPISGHRSVSWYQQTPGQGLQFLFEYFSETQRNKGNFPGRFSGRQFSNSRSEMNVSTLELGDSALYLCASSLVAAGETQYFGPGTRLLVL.

The V and J genes are TRBV11-3 and TRBJ2-7, with TRBD1 matching over 10 bases. Germline CDR1 is SGHNT and CDR2 is YENEEA. The CDR3 is made up of 14 amino acids. V lost 4 bases, J lost 3 bases, and 3 bases stayed unmatched. The CDR3 DNA is TGTGCCAGCAGCTCCGGGACAGGGGACTACGAGCAGTACTTC. This sequence encodes CASSSGTGDYEQYF.

This clonotype was detected many times. The V and J genes are TRBV10-3 and TRBJ1-1; D is uncertain. Per the germline V gene, CDR1 is ENHRY and CDR2 is SYGVKD. V was shortened by 8 bases and J by 6 bases, with 13 bases between the two germline ends. The CDR3 consists of 12 residues. The CDR3 region is CAIWAGFSEAFF. The CDR3 bases are TGTGCCATCTGGGCGGGGTTCTCTGAAGCTTTCTTT.

This clonotype turned up a few times. V and J are TRBV15 and TRBJ1-6, with D unclear. Germline CDR1 is LNHNV and CDR2 is YYDKDF (reference sequence). The CDR3 has 15 residues. V was trimmed by 0 bases and J by 7 bases, leaving 10 bases between them. This CDR3 is CATSRDDPGNSPLHF. DNA of the CDR3: TGTGCCACCAGCAGAGATGACCCGGGAAATTCACCCCTCCACTTT.